A selection of T cell receptor beta chains follows, all from one sample in a study of blood T cells in healthy people across ages. TCRdb processed the 5' RACE reads anew with MiXCR; each CDR3 protein has one entry. The sample has almost 800,000 distinct CDR3 sequences; over 45% are singletons. The sample consisted of blood. The source of these receptors is a man younger than 40 in good health. CDR3s include the opening cysteine and the closing phenylalanine or tryptophan. A D gene is named only where the DNA matches it firmly. Clone size is given for some rows only: seen once, a few or many times, or a class if the clone is expanded.

TRBJ2-4 | . | TRBV6-1 | 18 | . | TGTGCCAGCAGTGAAGCGCTTCGACAGTGGCAGGCCAAAAACATTCAGTACTTC | CASSEALRQWQAKNIQYF
TRBJ2-5 | . | TRBV7-9 | 13 | . | TGTGCCAGCAGCTTATTCCTTGCAGAGACCCAGTACTTC | CASSLFLAETQYF
TRBJ2-5 | once | TRBV20-1 | 16 | . | TGCAGTGCTCCTCAGAGGTGGCTAGCTGGGAGAGAGACCCAGTACTTC | CSAPQRWLAGRETQYF
TRBJ2-7 | . | TRBV5-4 | 13 | TRBD1 | TGTGCCAGCAGCGCGGGACAGGAAGGCGAGCAGTACTTC | CASSAGQEGEQYF
TRBJ1-5 | . | TRBV3-1 | 13 | . | TGTGCCAGCAGCCAGGGCCTGAACCAGCCCCAGCATTTT | CASSQGLNQPQHF
TRBJ2-7 | . | TRBV27 | 14 | . | TGTGCCAGCAGTCACCAACAGGGCTCCTACGAGCAGTACTTC | CASSHQQGSYEQYF
TRBJ1-2 | . | TRBV5-1 | 14 | TRBD1 | TGCGCCAGCAGCCCGGACAGGCCAAGGGATGGCTACACCTTC | CASSPDRPRDGYTF
TRBJ2-1 | few | TRBV10-3 | 16 | . | TGTGCCATCAGTGGTGGGAGCGGACCGCGCTCCAATGAGCAGTTCTTC | CAISGGSGPRSNEQFF
TRBJ2-3 | . | TRBV6-2/TRBV6-3 | 14 | . | TGTGCCAGCCATCTGTTCTTTGGCCCAGATACGCAGTATTTT | CASHLFFGPDTQYF
TRBJ2-7 | few | TRBV29-1 | 13 | TRBD1 | TGCAGCGCCGACGCAGGGGGCGGCTACGAGCAGTACTTC | CSADAGGGYEQYF
TRBJ2-7 | . | TRBV20-1 | 14 | . | TGCAGTGCTATCCCGCTAGCAGCATCCTACGAGCAGTACTTC | CSAIPLAASYEQYF
TRBJ1-2 | . | TRBV5-8 | 8 | . | TGTGCCAGGAATTTATACACCTTC | CARNLYTF
TRBJ2-1 | few | TRBV7-2 | 19 | TRBD2 | TGTGCCAGCAGCTTACACGGACTAGCGGGAGGCGGTGGTGTCAATGAGCAGTTCTTC | CASSLHGLAGGGGVNEQFF
TRBJ2-3 | . | TRBV7-2 | 15 | TRBD2 | TGTGCCAGCAGCTCGAGTAGCGGGGGCCCAGATACGCAGTATTTT | CASSSSSGGPDTQYF
TRBJ1-5 | . | TRBV5-1 | 15 | . | TGCGCCAGCAGCTTGGCCGGGGACCTCAATCAGCCCCAGCATTTT | CASSLAGDLNQPQHF
TRBJ1-2 | . | TRBV25-1 | 15 | TRBD1 | TGTGCCAGCAGTGTGGGGACAGGGGAATGGTATGGCTACACCTTC | CASSVGTGEWYGYTF
TRBJ2-5 | many | TRBV3-1 | 15 | TRBD1 | TGTGCCAGCAGCCAAGGGACAGGGGAATTCGAGACCCAGTACTTC | CASSQGTGEFETQYF
TRBJ1-2 | . | TRBV6-5 | 13 | TRBD1 | TGTGCCAGCAGTTGGGCGACAGGGGACGGCTACACCTTC | CASSWATGDGYTF
TRBJ1-1 | few | TRBV5-1 | 14 | . | TGCGCCAGCAGCGTGATGGGGCAATCTACTGAAGCTTTCTTT | CASSVMGQSTEAFF
TRBJ2-1 | . | TRBV5-1 | 14 | . | TGCGCCAGCAGGGCGGAAAGCTCCTACAATGAGCAGTTCTTC | CASRAESSYNEQFF
TRBJ2-1 | . | TRBV10-3 | 11 | . | TGTGCCATCGCGGGGAACAATGAGCAGTTCTTC | CAIAGNNEQFF
TRBJ2-7 | . | TRBV4-2 | 15 | TRBD2 | TGTGCCAGCAGCCTACCCCGAGCGGGAGTTTACGAGCAGTACTTC | CASSLPRAGVYEQYF
TRBJ2-1 | . | TRBV29-1 | 15 | TRBD2 | TGCAGCGTTGATTCCGGGAGGGCCCCCTACAATGAGCAGTTCTTC | CSVDSGRAPYNEQFF
TRBJ2-3 | many | TRBV6-6 | 15 | TRBD1 | TGTGCCAGCCAGTTCTACGCAGGGGGCGCTTACACGCAGTATTTT | CASQFYAGGAYTQYF
TRBJ1-1 | . | TRBV11-1 | 13 | . | TGTGCCAGCAGCAAGGACACAAACACTGAAGCTTTCTTT | CASSKDTNTEAFF
TRBJ1-6 | . | TRBV4-3 | 15 | TRBD1 | TGCGCCAGCAGCCAAGATCTAGGACAGGATTCACCCCTCCACTTT | CASSQDLGQDSPLHF
TRBJ1-5 | . | TRBV12-3/TRBV12-4 | 15 | . | TGTGCCAGCAGCCCGACAGCCCATAGCAATCCGCCCCAGCATTTT | CASSPTAHSNPPQHF
TRBJ1-2 | few | TRBV2 | 14 | . | TGTGCCAGCAAATTAGGGGTGGTCAACTATGGCTACACCTTC | CASKLGVVNYGYTF
TRBJ2-3 | . | TRBV10-2 | 18 | TRBD2 | TGCGCCAGCAGTGAGGTCGTCTCTAGCGGAAGATCCACAGATACGCAGTATTTT | CASSEVVSSGRSTDTQYF
TRBJ1-1 | . | TRBV2 | 14 | . | TGTGCCAGCATTTGGGAGGGGAGGAACACTGAAGCTTTCTTT | CASIWEGRNTEAFF
TRBJ2-7 | few | TRBV3-1 | 15 | TRBD1 | TGTGCCAGCAGCCGCCGAGGGGACAGGGGGAACGAGCAGTACTTC | CASSRRGDRGNEQYF
TRBJ2-3 | . | TRBV12-3/TRBV12-4 | 15 | . | TGTGCCAGCAGTTTAAACGACGTAAGCACAGATACGCAGTATTTT | CASSLNDVSTDTQYF
TRBJ2-7 | . | TRBV6-2/TRBV6-3 | 13 | . | TGTGCCAGCAGCAACGTCCCTATATACGAGCAGTACTTC | CASSNVPIYEQYF
TRBJ2-3 | . | TRBV10-3 | 11 | . | TGTGCCGTGCGGCGGGGAGATACGCAGTATTTT | CAVRRGDTQYF
TRBJ1-2 | . | TRBV4-3 | 16 | . | TGCGCCAGCAGCCACCCGATAATCGGGGTTGGTTATGGCTACACCTTC | CASSHPIIGVGYGYTF
TRBJ1-6 | . | TRBV27 | 15 | . | TGTGCCAGCAGCAAGAAGTGGGGCCCTAATTCACCCCTCCACTTT | CASSKKWGPNSPLHF
TRBJ1-2 | few | TRBV25-1 | 15 | . | TGTGCCAGCAGGATGGGAGGGTCCCGTTGGCGGGGCTACACCTTC | CASRMGGSRWRGYTF
TRBJ2-6 | . | TRBV7-2 | 20 | . | TGTGCCAGCAGCTTAGAGGCAATGACGGGTACAAGCTCTGGGGCCAACGTCCTGACTTTC | CASSLEAMTGTSSGANVLTF
TRBJ2-1 | few | TRBV5-1 | 15 | TRBD2 | TGCGCCAGCAGCCCGGGGACTAGCGGGAGTTATGAGCAGTTCTTC | CASSPGTSGSYEQFF
TRBJ2-7 | . | TRBV9 | 15 | . | TGTGCCAGCAGCCCCTCTAGCAGAGCCTCCTACGAGCAGTACTTC | CASSPSSRASYEQYF
TRBJ2-1 | . | TRBV20-1 | 14 | . | TGCAGTGCTAGAGGCGGGCCTGTAACAGATGAGCAGTTCTTC | CSARGGPVTDEQFF
TRBJ2-3 | . | TRBV29-1 | 14 | TRBD2 | TGCAGCGTTGGAGCGGGGGAGCCCGGTGATACGCAGTATTTT | CSVGAGEPGDTQYF
TRBJ2-1 | . | TRBV4-2 | 17 | TRBD2 | TGTGCCAGCAGCCAAGGCCCGGGACTAGGATCCTACAATGAGCAGTTCTTC | CASSQGPGLGSYNEQFF
TRBJ2-4 | many | TRBV5-6 | 15 | . | TGTGCCAGCAGCTTTAATGCCCCAGGGGAAAACATTCAGTACTTC | CASSFNAPGENIQYF
TRBJ2-1 | . | TRBV4-3 | 16 | . | TGCGCCAGCAGCCAACAGGCGTTAAGCTCCTACAATGAGCAGTTCTTC | CASSQQALSSYNEQFF
TRBJ2-1 | . | TRBV20-1 | 13 | . | TGCAGTGCTAGTGCCCCGGCCTACAATGAGCAGTTCTTC | CSASAPAYNEQFF
TRBJ1-5 | . | TRBV28 | 15 | . | TGTGCCAGCAGTCCGGACACCTTGGGGCGTCAGCCCCAGCATTTT | CASSPDTLGRQPQHF
TRBJ1-2 | . | TRBV29-1 | 11 | . | TGCGCGTTCAGCTGGAACTATGGCTACACCTTC | CAFSWNYGYTF
TRBJ1-4 | . | TRBV6-6 | 14 | TRBD1 | TGTGCCAGCACTACCGGACAGGGGCAGGAAAAACTGTTTTTT | CASTTGQGQEKLFF
TRBJ2-3 | . | TRBV20-1 | 14 | TRBD2 | TGCAGTGCACAACTAGCGGGTTTTACAGATACGCAGTATTTT | CSAQLAGFTDTQYF
TRBJ2-7 | . | TRBV10-3 | 13 | . | TGTGCCTCGTATGACACCGATGCCTACGAGCAGTACTTC | CASYDTDAYEQYF
TRBJ2-3 | . | TRBV5-1 | 14 | . | TGCGCCAGCAGCATCGGGACCACCACAGATACGCAGTATTTT | CASSIGTTTDTQYF
TRBJ2-5 | . | TRBV4-2 | 18 | TRBD2 | TGTGCCAGCAGCCAAGCGCCCCCCAGGGAGGGGTACCAAGAGACCCAGTACTTC | CASSQAPPREGYQETQYF
TRBJ2-5 | . | TRBV30 | 14 | . | TGTGCCTGGAGTATGCGGGACCTACAAGAGACCCAGTACTTC | CAWSMRDLQETQYF